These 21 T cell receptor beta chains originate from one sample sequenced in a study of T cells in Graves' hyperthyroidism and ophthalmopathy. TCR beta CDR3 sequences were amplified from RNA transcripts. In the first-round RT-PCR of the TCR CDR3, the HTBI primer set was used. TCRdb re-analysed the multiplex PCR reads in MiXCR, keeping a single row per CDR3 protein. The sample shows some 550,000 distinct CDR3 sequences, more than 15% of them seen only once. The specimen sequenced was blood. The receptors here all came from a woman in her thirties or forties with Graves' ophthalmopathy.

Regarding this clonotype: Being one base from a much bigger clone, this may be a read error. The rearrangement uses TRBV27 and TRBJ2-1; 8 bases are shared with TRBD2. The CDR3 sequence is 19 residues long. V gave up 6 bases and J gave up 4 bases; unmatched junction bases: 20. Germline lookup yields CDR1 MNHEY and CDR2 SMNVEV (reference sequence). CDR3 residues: CASRPPGLVWIGAYNEQFF. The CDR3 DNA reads TGTGCCAGCAGACCACCGGGACTAGTATGGATCGGCGCTTACAATGAGCAGTTCTTC.

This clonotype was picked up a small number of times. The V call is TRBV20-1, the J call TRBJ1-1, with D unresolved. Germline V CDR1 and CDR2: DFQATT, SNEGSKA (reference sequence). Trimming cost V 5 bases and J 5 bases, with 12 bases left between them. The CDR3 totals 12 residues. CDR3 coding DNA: TGCAGTGCTCTAGGCCCGCTGACTGAAGCTTTCTTT. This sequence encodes CSALGPLTEAFF.

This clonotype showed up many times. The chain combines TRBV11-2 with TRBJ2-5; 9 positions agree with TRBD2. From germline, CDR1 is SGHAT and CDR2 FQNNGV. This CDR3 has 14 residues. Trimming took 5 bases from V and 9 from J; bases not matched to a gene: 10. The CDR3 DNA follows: TGTGCCAGCAGCACGACTAGCGGCCCGGGGGCCCAGTACTTC. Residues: CASSTTSGPGAQYF. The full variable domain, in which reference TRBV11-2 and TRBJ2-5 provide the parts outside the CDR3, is EAGVAQSPRYKIIEKRQSVAFWCNPISGHATLYWYQQILGQGPKLLIQFQNNGVVDDSQLPKDRFSAERLKGVDSTLKIQPAKLEDSAVYLCASSTTSGPGAQYFGPGTRLLVL.

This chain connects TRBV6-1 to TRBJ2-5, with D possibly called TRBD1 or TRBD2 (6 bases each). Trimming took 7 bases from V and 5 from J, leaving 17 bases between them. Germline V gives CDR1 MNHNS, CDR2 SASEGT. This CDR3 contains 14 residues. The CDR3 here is CASTNGGHGETQYF. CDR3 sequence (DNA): TGTGCCAGCACCAACGGGGGACATGGGGAGACCCAGTACTTC.

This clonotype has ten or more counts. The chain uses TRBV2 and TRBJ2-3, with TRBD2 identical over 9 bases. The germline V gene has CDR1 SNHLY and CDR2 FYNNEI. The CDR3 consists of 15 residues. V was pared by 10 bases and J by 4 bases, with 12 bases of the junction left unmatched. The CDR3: CANVLGRGGSDTQYF. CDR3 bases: TGTGCCAACGTCTTGGGGCGGGGGGGGTCAGATACGCAGTATTTT.

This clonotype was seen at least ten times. The CDR3 DNA is TGTGCCAGCAGTGAAGAACAGGGTATCAATCAGCCCCAGCATTTT. Translation gives CASSEEQGINQPQHF. The chain carries TRBV2 and TRBJ1-5; maybe TRBD1 (6 bases). CDR3 length: 15 amino acids. The ends were cut back, 1 base at V and 3 bases at J, with 10 bases in the middle. Looked up from germline, CDR1 is SNHLY and CDR2 is FYNNEI.

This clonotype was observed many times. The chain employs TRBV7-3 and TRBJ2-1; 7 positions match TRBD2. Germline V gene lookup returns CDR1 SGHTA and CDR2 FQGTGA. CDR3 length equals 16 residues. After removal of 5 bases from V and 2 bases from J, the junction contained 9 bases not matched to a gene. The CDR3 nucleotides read TGTGCCAGCAGCCAGGGTCCGGGAGGCGCCTACAATGAGCAGTTCTTC. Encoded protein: CASSQGPGGAYNEQFF.

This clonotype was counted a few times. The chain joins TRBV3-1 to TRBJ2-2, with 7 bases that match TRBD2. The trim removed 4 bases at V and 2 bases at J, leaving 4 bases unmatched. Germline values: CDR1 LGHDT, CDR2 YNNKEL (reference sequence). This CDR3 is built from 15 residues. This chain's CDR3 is CASSLSGINTGELFF. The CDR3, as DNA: TGTGCCAGCAGCCTGAGCGGGATCAACACCGGGGAGCTGTTTTTT.

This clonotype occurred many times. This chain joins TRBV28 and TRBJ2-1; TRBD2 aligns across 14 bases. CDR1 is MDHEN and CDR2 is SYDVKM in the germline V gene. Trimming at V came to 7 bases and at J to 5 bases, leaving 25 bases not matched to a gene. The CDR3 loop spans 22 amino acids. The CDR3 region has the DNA TGTGCCAGCACCCTGGAGGGGGGCGACAGTCCAAAGGGACTAGCGGGGGACAATGAGCAGTTCTTC. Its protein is CASTLEGGDSPKGLAGDNEQFF.

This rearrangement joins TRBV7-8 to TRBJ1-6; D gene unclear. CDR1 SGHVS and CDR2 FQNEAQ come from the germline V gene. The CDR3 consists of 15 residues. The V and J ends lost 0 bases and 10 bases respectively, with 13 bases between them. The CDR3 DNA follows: TGTGCCAGCAGCTTAGCGAACAGCCCTTTCTCACCCCTCCACTTT. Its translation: CASSLANSPFSPLHF.

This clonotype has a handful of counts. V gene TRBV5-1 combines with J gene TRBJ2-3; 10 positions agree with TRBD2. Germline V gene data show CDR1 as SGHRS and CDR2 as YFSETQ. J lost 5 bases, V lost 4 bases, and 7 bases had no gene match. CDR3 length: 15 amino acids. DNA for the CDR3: TGCGCCAGCAGCCGAGGGTCTAGCGGGGGAGATACGCAGTATTTT. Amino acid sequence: CASSRGSSGGDTQYF.

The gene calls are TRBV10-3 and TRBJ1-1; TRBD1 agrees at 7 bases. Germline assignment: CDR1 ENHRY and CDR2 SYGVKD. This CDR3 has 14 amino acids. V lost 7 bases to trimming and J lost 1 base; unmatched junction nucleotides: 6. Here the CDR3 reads CAINTGEGNTEAFF. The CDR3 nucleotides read TGTGCCATCAATACAGGGGAGGGGAACACTGAAGCTTTCTTT.

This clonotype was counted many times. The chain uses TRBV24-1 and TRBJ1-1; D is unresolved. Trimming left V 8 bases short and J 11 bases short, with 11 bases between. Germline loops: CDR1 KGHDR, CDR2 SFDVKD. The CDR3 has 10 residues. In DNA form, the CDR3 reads TGTGCCACCATCTCTTTCGGGGCTTTCTTT. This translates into CATISFGAFF.

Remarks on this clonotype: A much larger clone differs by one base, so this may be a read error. Here the CDR3 reads CASSPRRGLLPSNNEQFF. CDR3 in DNA: TGTGCCAGCAGTCCCCGCCGGGGACTACTCCCCTCCAACAATGAGCAGTTCTTC. The chain links TRBV6-2 or TRBV6-3 to TRBJ2-1; 7 bases map to TRBD2. Per the germline V gene, CDR1 is MNHEY and CDR2 is SVGEGT. The CDR3 runs 18 residues.

This CDR3 is CASSETGGIGVIAYNEQFF. CDR3 DNA: TGTGCCAGTAGTGAGACAGGGGGCATCGGGGTCATCGCCTACAATGAGCAGTTCTTC. The chain links TRBV19 to TRBJ2-1; 10 bases are a match to TRBD1. The CDR3 contains 19 residues. Trimming at V came to 5 bases and at J to 2 bases, leaving 15 bases not matched to a gene. Germline V CDR1 and CDR2: LNHDA, SQIVND (reference sequence).

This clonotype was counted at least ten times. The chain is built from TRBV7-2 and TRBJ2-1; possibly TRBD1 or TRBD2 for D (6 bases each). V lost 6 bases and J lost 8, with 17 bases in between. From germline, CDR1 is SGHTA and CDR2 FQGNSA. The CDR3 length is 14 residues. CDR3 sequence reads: CASRRGTGDDEQFF. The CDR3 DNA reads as TGTGCCAGCAGGAGGGGGACGGGGGATGATGAGCAGTTCTTC.

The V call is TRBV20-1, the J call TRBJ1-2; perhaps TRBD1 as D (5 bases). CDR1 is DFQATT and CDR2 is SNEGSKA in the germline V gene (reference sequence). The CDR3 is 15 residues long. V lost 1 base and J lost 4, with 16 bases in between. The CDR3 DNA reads TGCAGTGCTAGAGTGGGGTTAGGGACCTCCTATGGCTACACCTTC. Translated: CSARVGLGTSYGYTF.

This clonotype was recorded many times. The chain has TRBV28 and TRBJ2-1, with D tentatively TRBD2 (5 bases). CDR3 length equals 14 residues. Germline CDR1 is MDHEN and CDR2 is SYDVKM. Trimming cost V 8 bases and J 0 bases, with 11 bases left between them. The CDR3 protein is CASGGLPSYNEQFF. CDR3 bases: TGTGCCAGCGGTGGACTTCCCTCCTACAATGAGCAGTTCTTC. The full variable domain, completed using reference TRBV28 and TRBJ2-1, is DVKVTQSSRYLVKRTGEKVFLECVQDMDHENMFWYRQDPGLGLRLIYFSYDVKMKEKGDIPEGYSVSREKKERFSLILESASTNQTSMYLCASGGLPSYNEQFFGPGTRLTVL.

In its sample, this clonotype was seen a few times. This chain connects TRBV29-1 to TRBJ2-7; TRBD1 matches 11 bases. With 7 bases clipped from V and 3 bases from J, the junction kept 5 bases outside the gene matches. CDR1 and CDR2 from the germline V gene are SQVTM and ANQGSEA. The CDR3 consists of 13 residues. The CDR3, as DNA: TGCAGCGCTTCGGACAGGGGGCTCTACGAGCAGTACTTC. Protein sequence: CSASDRGLYEQYF.

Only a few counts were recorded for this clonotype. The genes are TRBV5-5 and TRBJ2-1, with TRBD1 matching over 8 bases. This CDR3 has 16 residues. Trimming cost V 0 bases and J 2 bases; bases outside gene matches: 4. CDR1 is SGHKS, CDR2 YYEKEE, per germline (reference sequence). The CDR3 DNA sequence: TGTGCCAGCAGCTTGGGACAGGGGTTTCCCTACAATGAGCAGTTCTTC. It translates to CASSLGQGFPYNEQFF. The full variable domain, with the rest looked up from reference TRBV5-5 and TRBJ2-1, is DAGVTQSPTHLIKTRGQQVTLRCSPISGHKSVSWYQQVLGQGPQFIFQYYEKEERGRGNFPDRFSARQFPNYSSELNVNALLLGDSALYLCASSLGQGFPYNEQFFGPGTRLTVL.

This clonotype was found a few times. The CDR3 here is CASSQYHQETQYF. CDR3 bases: TGTGCCAGCAGCCAGTACCACCAAGAGACCCAGTACTTC. V gene TRBV3-1 combines with J gene TRBJ2-5; D unresolved. The germline gives CDR1 LGHDT, CDR2 YNNKEL (reference sequence). V lost 3 bases, J lost 0 bases, and 5 bases lay in between. CDR3 size: 13 residues.